This TCR beta chain was documented in a study of CXCR3-negative and CXCR3-positive naive CD8 T cells. Study outcomes and limitations: Relative to CXCR3-negative naive cells, CXCR3-positive naive cells had more hydrophobic TRB CDR3s.

Remarks on this clonotype: The antigen is not known.

Libraries of TRB cDNA were made by 5' RACE and carried UMIs. TCRdb re-called the 5' RACE reads and catalogs CDR3 proteins one per entry, DNA excluded. Here the sample table reports 150,000 or so distinct CDR3 sequences. This clonotype was sampled from a human donor in good health. Some clones in this sample may be carry-over from other donors' samples. Material for sequencing was naive CXCR3- CD8+ T cells from blood. Described subset: CD45RO-CCR7+CD27+CD95- naive CD8+ T cells lacking CXCR3 (TNR3-).

CDR3 protein: CASSFAIYGVTNNEQFF. The chain carries TRBV12-3 or TRBV12-4 and TRBJ2-1. The CDR3 covers 17 residues.